This T cell receptor beta chain was sequenced during a study of T cells in Graves' hyperthyroidism and ophthalmopathy (dated by TCRdb to the late 2010s). A note on the overall study: Peripheral blood was sampled at the time of initial diagnosis, prior to any treatment. To identify distinguishing TCR V-J signatures, a discovery cohort of some 100 patients was used, comprising roughly 45 with Graves' ophthalmopathy and under 60 with stable Graves' hyperthyroidism. After sampling, hyperthyroidism patients received methimazole starting at 30 mg daily, and ophthalmopathy patients received high-dose intravenous methylprednisolone. Prospective prediction of ophthalmopathy was tested in an independent validation cohort consisting of 18 to 20 hyperthyroidism patients and 17 patients who later progressed to ophthalmopathy. The 85 to 100 discovery patients were randomly split 7:3 into training and test sets. According to the paper, TCR Vbeta CDR3 sequencing was carried out on approximately 140 peripheral blood samples, which came from approximately 41 ophthalmopathy, around 74 hyperthyroidism and approximately 17 progressor patients. Thyroid tissue and blood T-cell repertoires from six or seven Graves' hyperthyroidism patients were also compared in the study. The full study reports these points: Sample size was not statistically predetermined, and blinding of investigators to group allocation was not performed. A 13 V-J signature model separated ophthalmopathy from stable hyperthyroidism, with over 85% sensitivity and roughly 82% specificity in cross-validation and 80%/75% in testing. In validation, the model predicted progression to ophthalmopathy with about 71% sensitivity and around 72% specificity, a median of 6.5 months before onset. Most expanded thyroid clonotypes (frequency above 0.001) were also detected in blood, a finding suggesting that blood repertoires may reflect thyroid immune responses.

The TCR beta CDR3 regions were amplified from RNA transcripts. A first-round RT-PCR of the TCR CDR3 used the HTBI primer set with the Qiagen OneStep RT-PCR kit. Libraries were constructed in a second round of multiplex PCR, after which size selection and purification were performed. Sequencing of the libraries was done on an Illumina HiSeq2000 using paired-end 100 bp reads. The original methods were these. SOAPnuke was used to process the raw data, removing reads that contained adapters or uncalled bases, had a mean Phred below 15, or lacked an exact match to the constant primer or identifier. High-quality paired reads were merged with COPE v1.2.5, and unique nucleotide sequences were defined as clonotypes. Clonotypes were aligned to IMGT TRBV, TRBD and TRBJ reference segments using MiTCR v1.1. Only V-J combinations with frequency above 0.0001, covering 99% to 99.2% of repertoires, were analysed. The TCS score was defined as F50 (clonal expansion) divided by E x V (chaos), with BLOSUM62-based TCRdist calculated between CDR3 peptides within each V-J. Welch's t-statistics and random forest reduced roughly 500 V-J features to under 15, which were used in a naive Bayes classifier (R e1071). TCRdb trimmed the raw reads at Q25, called clones with MiXCR and kept productive beta chains. Rows with a matching CDR3 protein are joined into one entry that keeps the most common DNA and genes. The V and J calls were determined by TCRdb, not by the authors. Present in this sample are more than 350,000 distinct CDR3 sequences, approximately 17% of which were seen just once. The biggest ten clones account for around a third of the sample.

This clonotype was detected ten times or more. It lacks a known antigen. It has no much larger one-base neighbor in the sample; base qualities were not kept. The hyperthyroidism patients were between 18 and 65 years old and newly diagnosed, with a disease duration of less than 2 months. Patients with uncontrolled infections, other autoimmune diseases, pregnancy or lactation were excluded. Diagnoses were based on clinical symptoms, serum thyroxine and TRAb, thyroid ultrasound and orbital computed tomography. Blood from progressor patients was drawn when they were first diagnosed with hyperthyroidism, before any ophthalmopathy symptoms appeared. PBMCs were separated from roughly 9.3 ml of fresh peripheral blood using Ficoll-Paque density gradient centrifugation. Progressor patients were first diagnosed with Graves' hyperthyroidism and then developed ophthalmopathy during follow-up. Trizol reagent was used to extract total RNA, and RNA quality was then checked on an Agilent 2100 Bioanalyzer.

From cysteine to phenylalanine, the CDR3 is 12 amino acids long. Just CDR3 DNA is preserved here, 36 bases in frame from base 1. V is cut by 1 base and J by 7 bases, and the space between the germline ends is 7 bases. CDR1 GTSNPN and CDR2 SVGIG are derived from the germline V gene (reference sequence). The clonotype originates from a woman aged 25-40 years with Graves' hyperthyroidism that later progressed to Graves' ophthalmopathy. Sequenced material: blood. The sequence is built from TRBV30 and TRBJ2-2; the D gene could be either TRBD1 or TRBD2, each agreeing at 5 bases. The DNA sequence is given as TGTGCCTGGAGTGGGGGGTACGGGGAGCTGTTTTTT. Translation gives CAWSGGYGELFF.